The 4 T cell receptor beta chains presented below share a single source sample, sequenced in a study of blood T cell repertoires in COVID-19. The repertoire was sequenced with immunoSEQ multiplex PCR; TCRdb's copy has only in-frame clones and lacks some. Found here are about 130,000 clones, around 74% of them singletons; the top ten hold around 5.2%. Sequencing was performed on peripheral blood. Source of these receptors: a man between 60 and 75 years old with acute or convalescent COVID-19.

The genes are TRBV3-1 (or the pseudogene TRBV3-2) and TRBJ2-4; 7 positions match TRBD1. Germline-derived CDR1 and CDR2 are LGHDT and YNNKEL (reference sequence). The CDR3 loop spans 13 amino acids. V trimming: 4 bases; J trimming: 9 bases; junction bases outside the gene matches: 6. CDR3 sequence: CASSLNRDSIQYF. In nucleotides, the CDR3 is TGTGCCAGCAGCCTAAACAGGGACAGCATTCAGTACTTC.

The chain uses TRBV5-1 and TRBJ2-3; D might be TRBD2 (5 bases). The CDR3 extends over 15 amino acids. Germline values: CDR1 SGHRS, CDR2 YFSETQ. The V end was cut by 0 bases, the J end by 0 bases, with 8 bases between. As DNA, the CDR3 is TGCGCCAGCAGCTTGGTCGGCGGGAGCACAGATACGCAGTATTTT. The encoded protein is CASSLVGGSTDTQYF.

The CDR3 DNA follows: TGCGCCAGCAGCTTGTTAGCGGTCGCGAACACCGGGGAGCTGTTTTTT. As protein: CASSLLAVANTGELFF. The chain combines TRBV5-1 with TRBJ2-2, with D possibly TRBD2 on 6 matching bases. This CDR3 comprises 16 residues. V gave up 1 base and J gave up 0 bases, with 10 bases separating them. Germline V gives CDR1 SGHRS, CDR2 YFSETQ.

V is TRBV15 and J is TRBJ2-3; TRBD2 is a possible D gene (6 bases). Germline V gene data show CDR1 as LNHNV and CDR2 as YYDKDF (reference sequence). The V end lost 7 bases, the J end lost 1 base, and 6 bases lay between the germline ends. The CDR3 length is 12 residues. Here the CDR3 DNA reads TGTGCCACCACGGGGGGCACAGATACGCAGTATTTT. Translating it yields CATTGGTDTQYF.